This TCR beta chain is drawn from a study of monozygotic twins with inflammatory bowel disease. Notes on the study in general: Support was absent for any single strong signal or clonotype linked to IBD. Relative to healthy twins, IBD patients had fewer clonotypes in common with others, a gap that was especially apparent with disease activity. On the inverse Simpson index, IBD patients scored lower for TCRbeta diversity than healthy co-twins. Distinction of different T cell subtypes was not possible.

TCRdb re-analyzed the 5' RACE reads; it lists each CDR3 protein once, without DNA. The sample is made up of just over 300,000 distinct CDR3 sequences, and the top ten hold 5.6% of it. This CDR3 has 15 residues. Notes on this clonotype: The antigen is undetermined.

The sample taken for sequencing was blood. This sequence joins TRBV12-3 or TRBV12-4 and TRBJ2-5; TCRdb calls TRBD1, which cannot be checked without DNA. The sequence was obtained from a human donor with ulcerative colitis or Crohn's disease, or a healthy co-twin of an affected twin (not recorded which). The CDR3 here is CASSLADRGGETQYF.